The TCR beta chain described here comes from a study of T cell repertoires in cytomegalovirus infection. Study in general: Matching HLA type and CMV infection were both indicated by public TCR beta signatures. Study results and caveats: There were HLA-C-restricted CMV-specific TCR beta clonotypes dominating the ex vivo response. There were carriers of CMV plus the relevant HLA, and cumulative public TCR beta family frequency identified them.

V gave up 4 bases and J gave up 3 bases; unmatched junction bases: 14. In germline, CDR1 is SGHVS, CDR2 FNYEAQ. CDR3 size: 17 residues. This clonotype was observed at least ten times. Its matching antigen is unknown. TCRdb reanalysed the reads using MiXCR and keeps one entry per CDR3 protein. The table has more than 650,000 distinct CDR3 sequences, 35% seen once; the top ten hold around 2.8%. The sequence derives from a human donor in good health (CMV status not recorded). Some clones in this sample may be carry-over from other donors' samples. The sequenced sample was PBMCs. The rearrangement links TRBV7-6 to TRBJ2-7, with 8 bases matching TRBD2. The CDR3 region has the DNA TGTGCCAGCAGCTCATCGTCCGGGACTAGGAACTTCTACGAGCAGTACTTC. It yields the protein CASSSSSGTRNFYEQYF.